These 9 T cell receptor beta chains were sequenced from one sample in a study of CD8 T cell repertoires and HIV-1 epitope variants. No cognate antigen is known for these TCRs. Clones were sequenced by immunoSEQ multiplex PCR, and TCRdb holds only the in-frame ones, with some missing. Here the sample spans thousands of clones, approximately 67% being singletons. The sequencing sample was made of cultured CD8+ T cells derived from PBMCs. The receptors derive from a male donor with HIV.

The rearrangement uses TRBV7-6 and TRBJ2-2, with 10 bases aligning to TRBD1. The germline V gene encodes CDR1 SGHVS and CDR2 FNYEAQ. Losses at the gene ends were 1 base for V and 4 bases for J; bases not matched to a gene: 0. The CDR3 is 15 residues long. The CDR3 DNA is TGTGCCAGCAGCTTAGGACAGGGGGCCACCGGGGAGCTGTTTTTT. Its translation: CASSLGQGATGELFF.

This chain connects TRBV9 to TRBJ2-3; D might be TRBD1 (6 bases). The CDR3 is made up of 14 amino acids. The V gene lost 6 bases and the J gene lost 0 bases, with 11 bases spanning the gap. Germline CDR1 SGDLS, CDR2 YYNGEE. The CDR3 protein is CASKSTGSTDTQYF. For the CDR3, the DNA is TGTGCCAGCAAGAGTACAGGGAGCACAGATACGCAGTATTTT.

The table lists this clone with a few counts. J is TRBJ2-7 and V is TRBV7-9; TRBD1 matches 8 bases. Germline V CDR1 and CDR2: SEHNR, FQNEAQ (reference sequence). The CDR3 covers 15 residues. V gave up 5 bases and J gave up 5 bases; unmatched junction bases: 11. The CDR3 DNA reads as TGTGCCAGCAGCGAGATTCAGGGGGCGATCAACGAGCAGTACTTC. Translating it yields CASSEIQGAINEQYF.

This clone turned up a few times. The chain is built from TRBV11-2 and TRBJ1-2; D gene ambiguous. The CDR3 is 11 residues long. Trimming left V 5 bases short and J 6 bases short, with 7 bases between. CDR1 SGHAT and CDR2 FQNNGV come from the germline V gene. The CDR3 bases are TGTGCCAGCAGCCCGGGCGATGGCTACACCTTC. Protein sequence: CASSPGDGYTF.

The rearrangement uses TRBV5-1 and TRBJ1-1; D unclear. Trimming removed 0 bases at V and 1 base at J, with 10 bases between. The CDR3 totals 15 residues. Per germline, CDR1 SGHRS and CDR2 YFSETQ. CDR3 in DNA: TGCGCCAGCAGCTTGGAGGGAAGAACGAACACTGAAGCTTTCTTT. Amino acids: CASSLEGRTNTEAFF.

The chain carries TRBV7-9 and TRBJ2-2; 9 nucleotides align to TRBD1. There are 15 residues in the CDR3. The junction had 7 bases not matched to a gene; V was cut back by 3 bases and J by 8 bases. Germline CDR1 is SEHNR and CDR2 is FQNEAQ (reference sequence). CDR3 nucleotide sequence: TGTGCCAGCAGCTTTTCGACAGGGGGACTGGGGGAGCTGTTTTTT. It translates to CASSFSTGGLGELFF.

V gene TRBV28 combines with J gene TRBJ2-2; D is unclear. Between the trimmed V and J ends, which lost 7 bases and 0 bases, there was a span of 3 bases. The CDR3 is 12 amino acids. Germline V gives CDR1 MDHEN, CDR2 SYDVKM. CDR3 amino acids: CASNPNTGELFF. The CDR3, as DNA: TGTGCCAGCAACCCGAACACCGGGGAGCTGTTTTTT.

The V and J genes are TRBV13 and TRBJ1-2, with 8 bases fitting TRBD1. Germline CDR1 PRHDT, CDR2 FYEKMQ (reference sequence). With V trimmed by 4 bases and J by 4 bases, 8 bases remained unmatched. The CDR3 consists of 15 residues. CDR3 protein: CASSSQEDRVYGYTF. DNA of the CDR3: TGTGCCAGCAGCTCGCAGGAGGACAGGGTCTATGGCTACACCTTC.

The V call is TRBV10-3, the J call TRBJ1-1; the D gene is possibly TRBD1 (6 bases). This CDR3 comprises 15 residues. With 5 bases removed from V and 2 bases from J, the gap between germline ends came to 15 bases. Germline CDR1 ENHRY, CDR2 SYGVKD. The CDR3 spells CAISTGTSDNTEAFF. The CDR3, as DNA: TGTGCCATCAGTACAGGGACAAGTGATAACACTGAAGCTTTCTTT.